This T cell receptor beta chain was profiled in a study of CD8 T cells in Susac syndrome (dated by TCRdb to the late 2010s). Context from the whole study: Whether CD8+ T cell activation and differentiation in Susac syndrome was antigen driven was tested using repertoire sequencing. The clonality of the CD8+ T cell repertoire was compared across around twelve healthy donors, some 14 Susac syndrome patients and about 16 multiple sclerosis patients.

High-throughput TCR beta sequencing profiled peripheral blood CD8+ and CD4+ T cells from healthy donors, Susac syndrome patients and multiple sclerosis patients. The multiple sclerosis controls were treatment-naive patients whose relapsing-remitting disease, either stable or active, fulfilled the revised McDonald criteria. CD8+ TEMRA cells were enriched by FACS, while bulk CD8+ and CD4+ T cells were purified by magnetic negative isolation. Blood was drawn into EDTA tubes, processed within 24 hours, and PBMCs were isolated by density gradient centrifugation. PBMCs intended for TCR sequencing were cryopreserved in liquid nitrogen and were subsequently thawed in a 37 degrees C water bath. The sorted or isolated CD4+, CD8+ and CD8+ TEMRA cells had a purity of 90% or higher. What the study reported, not specific to this receptor: The number of individuals in the TCR sequencing and HLA analysis was recognized as being relatively small.

The CDR3 covers 17 residues, taking in both the cysteine and the phenylalanine. Solely the CDR3 DNA is kept, with 51 bases framed from the first base. Relative to germline, V is 3 bases shorter and J is 0 bases shorter, with 16 bases between their ends. CDR1 and CDR2 are drawn from the germline V gene: MGHRA, YSYEKL. RNA was extracted using the RNeasy kit, and roughly 0.45 to 1 microgram was reverse transcribed with random hexamers. The immunoSEQ multiplex PCR assay, which covers 54 Vbeta and 13 Jbeta segments, was used to amplify TCR beta CDR3 regions. To correct PCR amplification bias, a synthetic template baseline was used for both primer optimization and computational correction. Per the source publication's procedure: Reads were assigned to V, D and J genes according to IMGT and analyzed in immunoSEQ Analyzer, with only productive sequences retained. Clonality was calculated as one minus the Shannon entropy normalized by log2 of the number of productive unique sequences. For each patient and control, public and private clones were evaluated among the 100 most prevalent clones. Clones were defined as Susac-specific if absent from the healthy and MS cohorts, from around 1,000 published viral clones and from other ImmuneACCESS disease sequences. TCRdb handled the public reads itself, with Q25 trimming in fastp and clone calling in MiXCR, and kept productive beta chains. Rows are unified per CDR3 protein, each entry keeping the most common DNA and genes. TCRdb assigned the V and J calls; the authors' analysis was not used. For this sample there are 150,000 to 180,000 distinct CDR3 sequences; around 95% appear just once. 0.14% to 0.15% of the sample comes from the top ten.

This clonotype is a singleton in its sample. Its target antigen remains unknown. It has no much larger one-base neighbor in the sample; base qualities were not kept. One read alone makes for weak evidence. This receptor was taken from a human donor with multiple sclerosis. The sample was CD8+ T cells from PBMCs. The chain was built from TRBV4-1 and TRBJ2-3; the D segment cannot be called with confidence. The DNA reads TGCGCCAGCAGCCACCCAAAACACAGATCTAGCACAGATACGCAGTATTTT. It encodes CASSHPKHRSSTDTQYF.